The rows below give T cell receptor beta chains drawn from one sample of a study of blood T cell repertoires in COVID-19. Generated by immunoSEQ multiplex PCR, the TCRdb table keeps only in-frame clones and is missing some. The table shows 330,000 or so clones, with roughly 87% occurring only once. Sequenced sample: peripheral blood. These receptors all stem from a young man with COVID-19, enrolled during active disease. CDR3s include the opening cysteine and the closing phenylalanine or tryptophan. D genes are given only for firm matches. Expanded clones are given a class, and other clones once, few, many or no size at all.

>TRBV19|TRBD2|few|TRBJ2-1
CASSPQGLAGNNEQFF
TGTGCCAGTAGTCCCCAGGGACTAGCGGGAAACAATGAGCAGTTCTTC
>TRBV6-5|NA|NA|TRBJ1-5
CASNSRRGGNQPQHF
TGTGCCAGCAACTCCCGAAGGGGAGGGAATCAGCCCCAGCATTTT
>TRBV5-1|NA|once|TRBJ2-3
CASSLAIRQGGADTQYF
TGCGCCAGCAGCTTGGCCATTAGGCAGGGCGGCGCAGATACGCAGTATTTT
>TRBV19|NA|few|TRBJ1-3
CAIRDIGRNTIYF
TGTGCCATTCGGGACATTGGAAGAAACACCATATATTTT
>TRBV10-3|TRBD1|NA|TRBJ1-6
CAISESSPGQLTLHF
TGTGCCATCAGTGAGTCTTCCCCGGGACAGTTAACCCTCCACTTT
>TRBV7-3|NA|NA|TRBJ2-5
CASSLGGQKETQYF
TGTGCCAGCAGCTTGGGTGGACAAAAAGAGACCCAGTACTTC
>TRBV19|NA|NA|TRBJ1-3
CASKREQGRDTIYF
TGTGCCAGTAAACGGGAACAGGGCAGAGACACCATATATTTT
>TRBV7-3|NA|NA|TRBJ2-5
CASSPPTVTVYF
TGTGCCAGCAGCCCCCCCACCGTAACGGTCTACTTC
>TRBV3-1/TRBV3-2|TRBD1|NA|TRBJ2-7
CASSQPGQGAYEQYF
TGTGCCAGCAGCCAGCCCGGACAGGGGGCCTACGAGCAGTACTTC
>TRBV18|TRBD1|NA|TRBJ2-7
CASSTDRAHYEQYF
TGTGCCAGCTCAACGGACAGGGCACACTACGAGCAGTACTTC